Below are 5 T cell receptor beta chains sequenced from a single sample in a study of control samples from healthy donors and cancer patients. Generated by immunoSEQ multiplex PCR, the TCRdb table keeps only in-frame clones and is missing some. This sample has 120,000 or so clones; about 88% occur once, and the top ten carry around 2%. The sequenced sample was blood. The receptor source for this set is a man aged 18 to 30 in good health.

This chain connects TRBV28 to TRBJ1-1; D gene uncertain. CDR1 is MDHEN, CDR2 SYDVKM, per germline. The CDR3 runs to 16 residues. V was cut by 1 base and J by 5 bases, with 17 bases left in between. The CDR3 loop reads CASSLLGLGLRTEAFF. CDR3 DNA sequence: TGTGCCAGCAGTTTATTGGGGTTGGGGTTGAGGACTGAAGCTTTCTTT.

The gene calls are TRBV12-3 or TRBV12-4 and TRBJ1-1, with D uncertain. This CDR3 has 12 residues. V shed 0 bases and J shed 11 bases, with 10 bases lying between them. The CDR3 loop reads CASSLAGLGAFF. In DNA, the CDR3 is TGTGCCAGCAGTTTAGCCGGATTAGGGGCTTTCTTT.

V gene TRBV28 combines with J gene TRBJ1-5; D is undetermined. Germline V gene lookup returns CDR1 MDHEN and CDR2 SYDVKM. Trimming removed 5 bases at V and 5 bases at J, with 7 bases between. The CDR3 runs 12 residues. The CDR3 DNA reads TGTGCCAGCAGTATAGATTATCAGCCCCAGCATTTT. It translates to CASSIDYQPQHF.

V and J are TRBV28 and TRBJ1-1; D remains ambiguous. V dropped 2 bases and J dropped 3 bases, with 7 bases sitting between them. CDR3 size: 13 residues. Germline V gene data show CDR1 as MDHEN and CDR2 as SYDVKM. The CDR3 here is CASSLTRDTEAFF. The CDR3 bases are TGTGCCAGCAGTTTAACCCGAGACACTGAAGCTTTCTTT.

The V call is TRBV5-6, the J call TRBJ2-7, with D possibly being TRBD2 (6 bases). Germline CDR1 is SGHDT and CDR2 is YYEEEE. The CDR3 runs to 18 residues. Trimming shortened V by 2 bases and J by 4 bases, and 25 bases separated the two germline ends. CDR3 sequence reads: CASSFSGKFSGGFYEQYF. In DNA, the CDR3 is TGTGCCAGCAGCTTCTCAGGGAAGTTTAGCGGAGGCTTTTACGAGCAGTACTTC.